The 32 T cell receptor beta chains below were found in one sample sequenced in a study of blood T cell repertoires in COVID-19. Produced via immunoSEQ multiplex PCR; TCRdb's table is partial and in-frame only. The data contain about 220,000 clones, roughly nine tenths of them singletons. Material for sequencing was PBMCs or T cells enriched from blood (not recorded which). Every receptor here comes from a woman under 30 in a cohort exposed to, infected with or recovered from COVID-19 (not recorded which).

This clone was detected a few times. The chain combines TRBV3-1 (or the pseudogene TRBV3-2) with TRBJ2-5; 7 positions agree with TRBD1. Looked up from germline, CDR1 is LGHDT and CDR2 is YNNKEL (reference sequence). The trim removed 0 bases at V and 7 bases at J, leaving 5 bases unmatched. There are 14 residues in the CDR3. The CDR3 is CASSQENAGGTQYF. DNA for the CDR3: TGTGCCAGCAGCCAAGAGAATGCAGGGGGGACCCAGTACTTC.

The V gene is TRBV5-8, the J gene TRBJ2-3; 13 nucleotides agree with TRBD2. The CDR3 totals 18 residues. Germline V gene lookup returns CDR1 SGHTS and CDR2 YDEGEE. Trimming at V came to 0 bases and at J to 0 bases, leaving 4 bases not matched to a gene. Here the CDR3 reads CASSLAGTSGDSTDTQYF. CDR3 nucleotides: TGTGCCAGCAGCTTGGCCGGGACTAGCGGGGATAGCACAGATACGCAGTATTTT.

The V gene is TRBV12-3 or TRBV12-4, the J gene TRBJ2-3; 8 nucleotides match TRBD2. The CDR3 covers 13 residues. The ends lost 11 bases at V and 4 bases at J; junction bases unmatched: 8. The CDR3, as DNA: TGTGCCTCCGAGCGGGGGAGTGCAGATACGCAGTATTTT. This encodes CASERGSADTQYF.

The DNA for the CDR3 is TGTGCCAGCACCCTCGGTCGGGCAGGGAAGTTCTTT. Translation gives CASTLGRAGKFF. The V gene is TRBV6-6, the J gene TRBJ1-1, with D tentatively TRBD1 (5 bases). The CDR3 is 12 residues long. Trimming removed 7 bases from V and 14 bases from J, with 20 bases in between. Per the germline V gene, CDR1 is MNHNY and CDR2 is SVGAGI (reference sequence).

This chain links TRBV13 with TRBJ2-7; TRBD1 matches 10 bases. The CDR3 loop spans 14 amino acids. The junction had 7 bases not matched to a gene; V was cut back by 5 bases and J by 6 bases. From germline, CDR1 is PRHDT and CDR2 FYEKMQ (reference sequence). The CDR3 DNA sequence: TGTGCCAGCAGCAGAAGGGACAGGGGAGGCGAGCAGTACTTC. Its protein product is CASSRRDRGGEQYF.

The chain joins TRBV7-9 to TRBJ2-1; D gene unclear. The CDR3 covers 12 residues. The V end was cut by 6 bases, the J end by 7 bases, with 10 bases between. CDR1 SEHNR and CDR2 FQNEAQ come from the germline V gene (reference sequence). CDR3 in amino acids: CASRMADNEQFF. CDR3 DNA: TGTGCCAGCAGAATGGCGGATAATGAGCAGTTCTTC.

This chain joins TRBV28 and TRBJ2-7; 8 nucleotides agree with TRBD1. Losses at the gene ends were 1 base for V and 5 bases for J; bases not matched to a gene: 7. The CDR3 has 15 residues. Germline CDR1 is MDHEN and CDR2 is SYDVKM. This chain's CDR3 is CASSLLQGGRNEQYF. The CDR3 coding sequence is TGTGCCAGCAGTTTATTACAGGGGGGACGGAACGAGCAGTACTTC.

V gene TRBV15 combines with J gene TRBJ1-2; D may be TRBD1 (6 bases). The CDR3 has 15 amino acids. Germline V gene sequence: CDR1 LNHNV, CDR2 YYDKDF (reference sequence). V was pared by 5 bases and J by 6 bases, with 19 bases between. CDR3 bases: TGTGCCACCAGCTTTTCTGGGGGCAGGGGAGATGGCTACACCTTC. Amino acid sequence: CATSFSGGRGDGYTF.

V and J are TRBV2 and TRBJ2-1; TRBD1 might be the D (5 bases). Per the germline V gene, CDR1 is SNHLY and CDR2 is FYNNEI. Trimming took 3 bases from V and 6 from J, leaving 12 bases between them. The CDR3 has 14 amino acids. The CDR3 DNA follows: TGTGCCAGCAGTGACAGGGTCCTTTCCAATGAGCAGTTCTTC. This codes for CASSDRVLSNEQFF.

V usage is TRBV10-3 and J usage is TRBJ2-1; D is uncertain. The length of the CDR3 is 14 residues. The V and J ends lost 6 bases and 3 bases respectively, with 12 bases between them. Germline CDR1 ENHRY, CDR2 SYGVKD. The CDR3 reads CAISEDIGYNEQFF. CDR3 nucleotides: TGTGCCATCAGCGAAGACATCGGCTACAATGAGCAGTTCTTC.

The chain links TRBV28 to TRBJ2-2, with a tentative D call TRBD1 (5 bases). The CDR3 is 15 amino acids. The V end lost 5 bases, the J end lost 1 base, and 11 bases lay between the germline ends. Germline CDR1 and CDR2: MDHEN and SYDVKM. CDR3 sequence reads: CASSRPTENTGELFF. For the CDR3, the DNA is TGTGCCAGCAGTCGGCCGACAGAGAACACCGGGGAGCTGTTTTTT.

CDR3 DNA: TGTGCCAGCAGCTCCCAACCGACAGGGAACACCGGGGAGCTGTTTTTT. Translating it yields CASSSQPTGNTGELFF. This rearrangement joins TRBV11-3 to TRBJ2-2; weak D call: TRBD1 (6 bases). The ends were cut back, 4 bases at V and 1 base at J, with 13 bases in the middle. CDR1 SGHNT and CDR2 YENEEA come from the germline V gene. The CDR3 runs 16 residues.

The chain employs TRBV25-1 and TRBJ2-7; possible D gene TRBD1, 5 bases. Germline V lookup: CDR1 MGHDK, CDR2 SYGVNS. CDR3 size: 15 residues. Trimming took 5 bases from V and 2 from J, leaving 16 bases between them. CDR3 nucleotides: TGTGCCAGCAGTCCGGCCCCAGGGTCCACCTACGAGCAGTACTTC. The encoded protein is CASSPAPGSTYEQYF.

V usage is TRBV18 and J usage is TRBJ1-4; D gene ambiguous. Per germline, CDR1 KGHSH and CDR2 LQKENI. This CDR3 region has 13 residues. The ends were cut back, 0 bases at V and 7 bases at J, with 6 bases in the middle. CDR3 nucleotide sequence: TGTGCCAGCTCACCACCTAAGAGTGAAAAACTGTTTTTT. It translates to CASSPPKSEKLFF.

This chain connects TRBV6-5 to TRBJ1-1; no clear D. CDR3 size: 13 residues. Per germline, CDR1 MNHEY and CDR2 SVGAGI. V was trimmed by 2 bases and J by 6 bases, leaving 10 bases between them. The chain's CDR3 is CASSYTRGAEAFF. CDR3 in DNA: TGTGCCAGCAGTTACACACGGGGTGCTGAAGCTTTCTTT.

This chain connects TRBV24-1 to TRBJ2-6; D perhaps matches TRBD1 (5 bases). The V and J ends lost 3 bases and 2 bases respectively, with 7 bases between them. The CDR3 sequence is 15 residues long. From germline, CDR1 is KGHDR and CDR2 SFDVKD. In DNA form, the CDR3 reads TGTGCCACCAGTGATACCAGGGCTGGGGCCAACGTCCTGACTTTC. Protein: CATSDTRAGANVLTF.

The J gene is TRBJ1-5, the V gene TRBV6-5; D remains ambiguous. V lost 5 bases and J 0 bases, leaving 5 bases between the germline ends. The CDR3 extends over 13 amino acids. Looked up from germline, CDR1 is MNHEY and CDR2 is SVGAGI. CDR3 protein: CASSNLSNQPQHF. As DNA, the CDR3 is TGTGCCAGCAGTAATCTTAGCAATCAGCCCCAGCATTTT.

This CDR3 is CASKPGTFEGGGTDTQYF. CDR3 bases: TGTGCCAGCAAACCGGGAACCTTTGAGGGGGGGGGCACAGATACGCAGTATTTT. V usage is TRBV13 and J usage is TRBJ2-3, with D maybe TRBD2 (7 bases). CDR3 length: 18 amino acids. Trimming took off 7 bases at V and 1 base at J, with 24 bases between the two ends. Germline V gene lookup returns CDR1 PRHDT and CDR2 FYEKMQ (reference sequence).

In this sample, this clone turned up a few times. J is TRBJ2-5 and V is TRBV18; 7 bases map to TRBD1. The CDR3 is made up of 16 amino acids. The trim removed 6 bases at V and 4 bases at J, leaving 14 bases unmatched. CDR1 and CDR2 (germline): KGHSH, LQKENI. The chain's CDR3 is CASSLALTGIGETQYF. CDR3 sequence (DNA): TGTGCCAGCTCCCTGGCCCTGACAGGGATCGGAGAGACCCAGTACTTC. Full variable domain (rest looked up from reference TRBV18 and TRBJ2-5): NAGVMQNPRHLVRRRGQEARLRCSPMKGHSHVYWYRQLPEEGLKFMVYLQKENIIDESGMPKERFSAEFPKEGPSILRIQQVVRGDSAAYFCASSLALTGIGETQYFGPGTRLLVL.

CDR3: CSVAGTGFSYGYTF. Here the CDR3 DNA reads TGCAGCGTCGCCGGGACAGGTTTCTCCTATGGCTACACCTTC. The chain uses TRBV29-1 and TRBJ1-2, with 8 bases that match TRBD1. The length of the CDR3 is 14 residues. Trimming took 6 bases from V and 4 from J; bases not matched to a gene: 10. Germline V gene data show CDR1 as SQVTM and CDR2 as ANQGSEA.

The genes are TRBV5-1 and TRBJ2-6; 7 bases are shared with TRBD1. J lost 0 bases, V lost 4 bases, and 4 bases had no gene match. Germline values: CDR1 SGHRS, CDR2 YFSETQ. This CDR3 contains 16 residues. The DNA for the CDR3 is TGCGCCAGCAGCCCAGGGGGAAACTCTGGGGCCAACGTCCTGACTTTC. This encodes CASSPGGNSGANVLTF.

The chain combines TRBV18 with TRBJ1-2; 7 bases line up with TRBD1. The germline CDR1 and CDR2 sequences are KGHSH and LQKENI. With V trimmed by 3 bases and J by 3 bases, 7 bases remained unmatched. The CDR3 length is 15 residues. CDR3 in amino acids: CASSPSRGTDYGYTF. For the CDR3, the DNA is TGTGCCAGCTCACCGAGCAGGGGGACAGACTATGGCTACACCTTC.

J is TRBJ1-4 and V is TRBV2, with TRBD1 identical over 7 bases. CDR3 length equals 14 residues. CDR1 and CDR2 from the germline V gene are SNHLY and FYNNEI. V lost 6 bases, J lost 3 bases, and 4 bases stayed unmatched. The CDR3 nucleotides read TGTGCCAGCAGGCCAGGGACAGCTAATGAAAAACTGTTTTTT. Protein product: CASRPGTANEKLFF.

The chain joins TRBV6-5 to TRBJ2-4; D gene uncertain. The ends were cut back, 3 bases at V and 1 base at J, with 10 bases in the middle. The CDR3 contains 15 residues. CDR1 is MNHEY and CDR2 is SVGAGI in the germline V gene. The CDR3 region has the DNA TGTGCCAGCAGTTATAGCCCAGACGCCAAAAACATTCAGTACTTC. Translation gives CASSYSPDAKNIQYF.

The chain recombines TRBV28 with TRBJ2-7; the D gene is possibly TRBD1 (6 bases). V was shortened by 5 bases and J by 3 bases, with 20 bases between the two germline ends. The CDR3 loop spans 16 amino acids. The V gene's germline CDR1 is MDHEN and CDR2 SYDVKM. The CDR3 DNA reads TGTGCCAGCAGTCTTGCGAAATGGGGACAAGGCTACGAGCAGTACTTC. This codes for CASSLAKWGQGYEQYF.

The rearrangement joins TRBV2 to TRBJ1-1; D might be TRBD1 (5 bases). Germline V gene sequence: CDR1 SNHLY, CDR2 FYNNEI. This CDR3 has 15 amino acids. The germline V and J ends were trimmed by 1 base and 1 base, with 10 bases remaining between them. CDR3 loop: CASSEGGSANTEAFF. DNA of the CDR3: TGTGCCAGCAGTGAAGGGGGCTCCGCGAACACTGAAGCTTTCTTT.

The chain has TRBV19 and TRBJ1-5; possible D gene TRBD1, 6 bases. The germline CDR1 and CDR2 sequences are LNHDA and SQIVND (reference sequence). Trimming removed 4 bases from V and 6 bases from J, with 28 bases in between. This CDR3 is built from 19 residues. CDR3 in amino acids: CASSKPPRRAGASVQPQHF. The CDR3 DNA is TGTGCCAGTAGTAAACCCCCGCGGCGGGCAGGGGCTTCGGTTCAGCCCCAGCATTTT.

This clone was seen just once. The V and J genes are TRBV7-9 and TRBJ1-1; D is possibly TRBD1 (5 bases). CDR3 length: 13 amino acids. Germline CDR1 SEHNR, CDR2 FQNEAQ (reference sequence). Trimming cost V 6 bases and J 1 base, with 9 bases left between them. The CDR3 DNA is TGTGCCAGCAGATTACAGGAGAACACTGAAGCTTTCTTT. Encoded protein: CASRLQENTEAFF.

The V call is TRBV30, the J call TRBJ1-1; the D is unclear. V lost 4 bases and J lost 0, with 9 bases in between. Germline CDR1 GTSNPN, CDR2 SVGIG (reference sequence). This CDR3 comprises 13 residues. Written as DNA, the CDR3 is TGTGCCTGGATCTCAGGTTTGAACACTGAAGCTTTCTTT. Protein: CAWISGLNTEAFF.

The chain uses TRBV7-9 and TRBJ2-6, with D possibly being TRBD1 (6 bases). The CDR3 contains 19 residues. Germline assignment: CDR1 SEHNR and CDR2 FQNEAQ (reference sequence). V was cut by 3 bases and J by 4 bases, with 22 bases left in between. CDR3 sequence (DNA): TGTGCCAGCAGCTTTTCCGTGGGCAGGGGTGCGTCCGGGGCCAACGTCCTGACTTTC. This gives the protein CASSFSVGRGASGANVLTF.

This clone was counted once. This chain uses TRBV5-1 with TRBJ1-2; D is possibly TRBD1 (6 bases). Trimming took off 5 bases at V and 8 bases at J, with 16 bases between the two ends. CDR1 and CDR2 (germline): SGHRS, YFSETQ. This CDR3 comprises 13 residues. In DNA form, the CDR3 reads TGCGCCAGCAGTCCGGACAGCAGTAGGGGCTACACCTTC. Its protein product is CASSPDSSRGYTF.

This clone was counted only a few times. The chain recombines TRBV9 with TRBJ1-3; the match to TRBD1 covers 9 bases. The V gene's germline CDR1 is SGDLS and CDR2 YYNGEE. J gave up 6 bases and V 3 bases, and 25 bases lay outside the gene matches. This CDR3 has 21 amino acids. The CDR3 loop reads CASSAGIRAGVGQGLENTIYF. The CDR3 DNA follows: TGTGCCAGCAGCGCAGGAATCAGGGCGGGGGTAGGACAGGGGCTAGAAAACACCATATATTTT.